These 30 T cell receptor beta chains share one sample of origin, sequenced in a study of CD8+ T cells in alopecia areata. The authors extracted RNA and reverse transcribed it into cDNA as the sequencing template. Sequenced by immunoSEQ multiplex PCR; TCRdb stores in-frame clones only, minus some. The data hold approximately 100,000 clones, with around 60% observed a single time. As for treatment: oral pan-JAK inhibitor, 5-10 mg twice daily. This specimen consisted of CD8+ T cells sorted from blood, obtained at week 56, from a patient treated with tofacitinib. All receptors come from a human donor with alopecia areata.

The chain joins TRBV7-9 to TRBJ2-5; maybe TRBD2 (7 bases). Trimming took off 0 bases at V and 5 bases at J, with 16 bases between the two ends. The CDR3 length is 16 residues. CDR1 and CDR2 (germline): SEHNR, FQNEAQ (reference sequence). CDR3 loop: CASSLAQGGDRETQYF. The CDR3 DNA follows: TGTGCCAGCAGCTTAGCACAGGGAGGGGATCGGGAGACCCAGTACTTC.

J is TRBJ2-3 and V is TRBV14, with D uncertain. V gave up 6 bases and J gave up 10 bases, with 8 bases separating them. The CDR3 loop spans 10 amino acids. CDR1 is SGHDN, CDR2 FVKESK, per germline. The CDR3 coding sequence is TGTGCCAGCAGTCATGCAGCGCAGTATTTT. It encodes CASSHAAQYF.

The count of this clone is one. This chain uses TRBV9 with TRBJ1-1; TRBD1 is a possible D gene (5 bases). This CDR3 region has 15 residues. Germline V gene data show CDR1 as SGDLS and CDR2 as YYNGEE. Deletions cut 4 bases from V and 0 bases from J, with 13 bases between. For the CDR3, the DNA is TGTGCCAGCAGCCCCGAGGGGCAGTTGAACACTGAAGCTTTCTTT. Its translation: CASSPEGQLNTEAFF.

The rearrangement uses TRBV27 and TRBJ2-3; D remains unclear. Germline V lookup: CDR1 MNHEY, CDR2 SMNVEV (reference sequence). The V gene lost 5 bases and the J gene lost 2 bases, with 20 bases spanning the gap. This CDR3 comprises 17 residues. The CDR3 sequence: CASSLIPRVSTTDTQYF. In DNA form, the CDR3 reads TGTGCCAGCAGTCTTATCCCTAGGGTTTCTACCACAGATACGCAGTATTTT.

This rearrangement joins TRBV6-5 to TRBJ1-2; D remains ambiguous. The ends were cut back, 7 bases at V and 0 bases at J, with 9 bases in the middle. From germline, CDR1 is MNHEY and CDR2 SVGAGI. CDR3 size: 13 residues. Here the CDR3 DNA reads TGTGCCAGCAAGGGATGGACTAACTATGGCTACACCTTC. Protein sequence: CASKGWTNYGYTF.

V and J are TRBV27 and TRBJ2-1, with 9 bases that match TRBD2. The trim removed 1 base at V and 7 bases at J, leaving 5 bases unmatched. The CDR3 is 15 amino acids. Germline CDR1 and CDR2: MNHEY and SMNVEV (reference sequence). The CDR3 reads CASSLWRGGWNEQFF. CDR3 in DNA: TGTGCCAGCAGTTTATGGCGGGGGGGTTGGAATGAGCAGTTCTTC.

The rearrangement joins TRBV13 to TRBJ1-1, with a weak D call TRBD1 (5 bases). The CDR3 has 13 residues. In germline, CDR1 is PRHDT, CDR2 FYEKMQ (reference sequence). Trimming took off 2 bases at V and 8 bases at J, with 12 bases between the two ends. The CDR3 nucleotides read TGTGCCAGCAGCTTACGGGGCGTAACGGAAGCTTTCTTT. It codes for CASSLRGVTEAFF.

The chain links TRBV5-6 to TRBJ1-3, with unresolved D. The CDR3 totals 14 residues. V was clipped by 0 bases and J by 0 bases, with 4 bases between them. Germline CDR1 and CDR2: SGHDT and YYEEEE. The CDR3 loop reads CASSLGFSGNTIYF. The CDR3 nucleotides are TGTGCCAGCAGCTTGGGCTTCTCTGGAAACACCATATATTTT. The full variable domain, with the rest looked up from reference TRBV5-6 and TRBJ1-3, is DAGVTQSPTHLIKTRGQQVTLRCSPKSGHDTVSWYQQALGQGPQFIFQYYEEEERQRGNFPDRFSGHQFPNYSSELNVNALLLGDSALYLCASSLGFSGNTIYFGEGSWLTVV.

This chain links TRBV7-5 with TRBJ2-3. TRBV7-5 is a recognized pseudogene. CDR3 size: 16 residues. CDR3: CARSLGSGLVTDTQYF. DNA for the CDR3: TGTGCCAGAAGCTTAGGCTCGGGGCTAGTGACAGATACGCAGTATTTT.

The chain is built from TRBV10-3 and TRBJ1-2; D is ambiguous. Per germline, CDR1 ENHRY and CDR2 SYGVKD. The CDR3 sequence is 15 residues long. V was shortened by 8 bases and J by 0 bases, with 16 bases between the two germline ends. The CDR3 loop is CAIGQGYGANYGYTF. DNA of the CDR3: TGTGCCATCGGGCAAGGCTACGGAGCTAACTATGGCTACACCTTC.

This clone was observed a single time. The chain is built from TRBV9 and TRBJ2-1, with D unresolved. The CDR3 length is 13 residues. The V gene lost 6 bases and the J gene lost 6 bases, with 13 bases spanning the gap. From germline, CDR1 is SGDLS and CDR2 YYNGEE. The CDR3 DNA reads TGTGCCAGCAAGGGCAGTTGGGGCAATGAGCAGTTCTTC. Its protein is CASKGSWGNEQFF.

This chain links TRBV5-4 with TRBJ2-3; the match to TRBD2 covers 7 bases. The CDR3 has 17 residues. Per germline, CDR1 SGHNT and CDR2 YYREEE (reference sequence). Trimming cost V 2 bases and J 0 bases; bases outside gene matches: 9. The CDR3 here is CASSFNVASGSTDTQYF. CDR3 in DNA: TGTGCCAGCAGCTTTAACGTGGCTAGCGGAAGCACAGATACGCAGTATTTT.

The gene calls are TRBV5-6 and TRBJ1-5; possible D gene TRBD1, 6 bases. Looked up from germline, CDR1 is SGHDT and CDR2 is YYEEEE. This CDR3 has 13 amino acids. V lost 1 base and J 6 bases, leaving 8 bases between the germline ends. The CDR3 nucleotides read TGTGCCAGCAGCTTGCAGGGGTCTCAGCCCCAGCATTTT. It codes for CASSLQGSQPQHF.

This clone was counted between two and nine times. This chain links TRBV7-9 with TRBJ1-5; D gene ambiguous. The CDR3 is 14 amino acids. CDR1 is SEHNR, CDR2 FQNEAQ, per germline (reference sequence). Trimming removed 4 bases at V and 0 bases at J, with 7 bases between. CDR3 sequence reads: CASSSGSSNQPQHF. In DNA, the CDR3 is TGTGCCAGCAGCTCCGGGTCTAGCAATCAGCCCCAGCATTTT.

This clone was detected ten times or more. The chain joins TRBV6-1 to TRBJ2-6; D is unresolved. The CDR3 runs 14 residues. Germline CDR1 MNHNS, CDR2 SASEGT. Trimming shortened V by 3 bases and J by 0 bases, and 3 bases separated the two germline ends. The CDR3, as DNA: TGTGCCAGCAGTGATGTCTCTGGGGCCAACGTCCTGACTTTC. It codes for CASSDVSGANVLTF.

The chain carries TRBV4-2 and TRBJ1-1, with TRBD1 matching 9 bases. Losses at the gene ends were 5 bases for V and 2 bases for J; bases not matched to a gene: 9. There are 16 residues in the CDR3. In germline, CDR1 is LGHNA, CDR2 YNFKEQ. The CDR3 nucleotides are TGTGCCAGCAGCACAGAAAACAGGGGGCCTAACACTGAAGCTTTCTTT. This translates into CASSTENRGPNTEAFF.

As to this clone: The sample contains more than one DNA sequence encoding this CDR3. The rearrangement links TRBV5-6 to TRBJ1-2; 7 bases are a match to TRBD1. CDR3 length equals 13 residues. Trimming removed 2 bases from V and 4 bases from J; junction bases left unmatched: 2. Germline V CDR1 and CDR2: SGHDT, YYEEEE. The CDR3 region is CASSFGDSYGYTF. The DNA of the CDR3 is TGTGCCAGCAGCTTCGGGGACAGCTATGGCTACACCTTC. The whole variable domain, filled in from reference TRBV5-6 and TRBJ1-2, reads DAGVTQSPTHLIKTRGQQVTLRCSPKSGHDTVSWYQQALGQGPQFIFQYYEEEERQRGNFPDRFSGHQFPNYSSELNVNALLLGDSALYLCASSFGDSYGYTFGSGTRLTVV.

The chain couples TRBV7-2 to TRBJ2-7; 9 bases agree with TRBD1. Germline assignment: CDR1 SGHTA and CDR2 FQGNSA. The CDR3 has 15 residues. After removal of 2 bases from V and 4 bases from J, the junction contained 6 bases not matched to a gene. The CDR3 loop reads CASSLWTGELYEQYF. CDR3 coding DNA: TGTGCCAGCAGCTTATGGACAGGGGAATTGTACGAGCAGTACTTC.

In this sample, this clone turned up a few times. The rearrangement links TRBV5-6 to TRBJ2-2; D is undetermined. Trimming removed 2 bases at V and 7 bases at J, with 3 bases between. CDR3 length equals 11 residues. Germline assignment: CDR1 SGHDT and CDR2 YYEEEE. The CDR3 protein is CASSFRGELFF. The CDR3 DNA follows: TGTGCCAGCAGCTTCCGCGGGGAGCTGTTTTTT.

The chain combines TRBV7-9 with TRBJ2-7; D perhaps matches TRBD1 (6 bases). Germline V gene data show CDR1 as SEHNR and CDR2 as FQNEAQ (reference sequence). V was cut by 8 bases and J by 6 bases, with 20 bases left in between. The CDR3 is made up of 14 amino acids. The CDR3, as DNA: TGTGCCAGCCGACAGGCACACCCCCCGGGCGAGCAGTACTTC. Translation gives CASRQAHPPGEQYF.

V and J are TRBV13 and TRBJ2-7; 7 nucleotides line up with TRBD2. The CDR3 has 16 residues. Trimming took 5 bases from V and 0 from J; bases not matched to a gene: 10. From germline, CDR1 is PRHDT and CDR2 FYEKMQ (reference sequence). The CDR3 is CASSPPLADSSYEQYF. The CDR3 region has the DNA TGTGCCAGCAGCCCCCCCCTAGCGGATTCCTCCTACGAGCAGTACTTC.

Of note for this clone: This sample includes further DNA sequences coding for the same CDR3. The chain uses TRBV30 and TRBJ1-5; D unresolved. Germline CDR1 and CDR2: GTSNPN and SVGIG (reference sequence). This CDR3 region has 13 residues. Trimming stripped 0 bases from V and 2 bases from J, with 5 bases between. CDR3 bases: TGTGCCTGGAGTGTTACGGGCAATCAGCCCCAGCATTTT. It yields the protein CAWSVTGNQPQHF.

The chain couples TRBV5-1 to TRBJ1-5; TRBD1 matches at 8 bases. The V gene's germline CDR1 is SGHRS and CDR2 YFSETQ. The length of the CDR3 is 15 residues. Germline trimming cut 4 bases from V and 3 bases from J; bases unmatched to any gene: 6. The CDR3 loop is CASSPGQGPNQPQHF. CDR3 nucleotides: TGCGCCAGCAGCCCAGGACAGGGACCCAATCAGCCCCAGCATTTT.

This chain links TRBV6-6 with TRBJ1-2, with D possibly TRBD1 on 6 matching bases. This CDR3 is built from 15 residues. Germline CDR1 MNHNY, CDR2 SVGAGI (reference sequence). V gave up 0 bases and J gave up 7 bases, with 15 bases separating them. The CDR3 coding sequence is TGTGCCAGCAGTTACTCGGGTCGTCAAGGGGGTGGCTACACCTTC. Protein sequence: CASSYSGRQGGGYTF.

V is TRBV7-9 and J is TRBJ1-2, with 8 bases fitting TRBD1. Per germline, CDR1 SEHNR and CDR2 FQNEAQ (reference sequence). After removal of 5 bases from V and 8 bases from J, the junction contained 7 bases not matched to a gene. This CDR3 has 13 amino acids. CDR3 coding DNA: TGTGCCAGCAGCACAGGACAGGGACGGGGCTACACCTTC. Amino acids: CASSTGQGRGYTF.

The chain carries TRBV18 and TRBJ1-5; D is ambiguous. The CDR3 spans 15 residues. Germline CDR1 is KGHSH and CDR2 is LQKENI. The V end was cut by 2 bases, the J end by 3 bases, with 11 bases between. CDR3 nucleotides: TGTGCCAGCTCACCAACGGGGATTCCCAATCAGCCCCAGCATTTT. This codes for CASSPTGIPNQPQHF.

V usage is TRBV13 and J usage is TRBJ1-6; 9 nucleotides agree with TRBD1. In germline, CDR1 is PRHDT, CDR2 FYEKMQ (reference sequence). The CDR3 extends over 14 amino acids. J gave up 6 bases and V 5 bases, and 2 bases lay outside the gene matches. CDR3 DNA: TGTGCCAGCAGCCAGGGACAGGGTAATTCACCCCTCCACTTT. Protein sequence: CASSQGQGNSPLHF. Together with reference TRBV13 and TRBJ1-6, the CDR3 gives the full variable domain: AAGVIQSPRHLIKEKRETATLKCYPIPRHDTVYWYQQGPGQDPQFLISFYEKMQSDKGSIPDRFSAQQFSDYHSELNMSSLELGDSALYFCASSQGQGNSPLHFGNGTRLTVT.

A few counts support this clone. The gene calls are TRBV5-6 and TRBJ2-7; 7 bases align to TRBD1. The CDR3 is made up of 13 amino acids. Germline V gene data show CDR1 as SGHDT and CDR2 as YYEEEE. Trimming took 3 bases from V and 7 from J; bases not matched to a gene: 7. Here the CDR3 DNA reads TGTGCCAGCAGCTCGGGGACAGCTAGGGAGCAGTACTTC. Its translation is CASSSGTAREQYF.

V gene TRBV4-1 combines with J gene TRBJ1-5; 10 positions agree with TRBD1. The germline V gene has CDR1 MGHRA and CDR2 YSYEKL. The CDR3 sequence is 15 residues long. After removal of 4 bases from V and 2 bases from J, the junction contained 2 bases not matched to a gene. The DNA of the CDR3 is TGCGCCAGCAGCCCGGACAGGGGGGGCAATCAGCCCCAGCATTTT. It codes for CASSPDRGGNQPQHF.

This clone was observed a few times. The V gene is TRBV9, the J gene TRBJ2-2; D uncertain. The V gene's germline CDR1 is SGDLS and CDR2 YYNGEE. There are 12 residues in the CDR3. With 3 bases removed from V and 3 bases from J, the gap between germline ends came to 3 bases. CDR3 sequence reads: CASSEHTGELFF. CDR3 bases: TGTGCCAGCAGCGAGCACACCGGGGAGCTGTTTTTT.